These 30 T cell receptor beta chains were all obtained from the same sample, sequenced in a study of cytomegalovirus exposure and HLA in healthy donors. The PCR made use of 60 Vbeta and 13 Jbeta primers. Assay used: immunoSEQ multiplex PCR; TCRdb lists only in-frame clones, some missing. Of 160,000 or so clones listed, 80% were seen once; the top ten hold roughly 9%. Sequencing was carried out using PBMCs. The receptors originated from a man aged 18 to 29 in good health and CMV-seropositive.

V usage is TRBV19 and J usage is TRBJ1-1, with a possible D match to TRBD1 (5 bases). CDR3 length: 15 residues. With 7 bases removed from V and 0 bases from J, the gap between germline ends came to 15 bases. Germline assignment: CDR1 LNHDA and CDR2 SQIVND (reference sequence). CDR3 residues: CASKPDRIMNTEAFF. CDR3 sequence (DNA): TGTGCCAGTAAGCCCGACAGAATCATGAACACTGAAGCTTTCTTT. Looking up the rest from reference TRBV19 and TRBJ1-1 gives the full variable domain: DGGITQSPKYLFRKEGQNVTLSCEQNLNHDAMYWYRQDPGQGLRLIYYSQIVNDFQKGDIAEGYSVSREKKESFPLTVTSAQKNPTAFYLCASKPDRIMNTEAFFGQGTRLTVV.

This chain uses TRBV5-4 with TRBJ2-2, with D possibly being TRBD1 (6 bases). Per the germline V gene, CDR1 is SGHNT and CDR2 is YYREEE (reference sequence). V lost 4 bases and J lost 1, with 8 bases in between. CDR3 length: 14 amino acids. The CDR3 reads CASSPGENTGELFF. CDR3 nucleotide sequence: TGTGCCAGCAGCCCAGGGGAGAACACCGGGGAGCTGTTTTTT.

The chain combines TRBV19 with TRBJ2-7; 8 bases fit TRBD1. The length of the CDR3 is 15 residues. Trimming took 2 bases from V and 6 from J; bases not matched to a gene: 9. CDR1 is LNHDA and CDR2 is SQIVND in the germline V gene (reference sequence). The CDR3 nucleotides read TGTGCCAGTAGTATACAGGGGGCCCCCGCCCTCGAGCAGTACTTC. Its protein product is CASSIQGAPALEQYF.

Notes on this clone: The sample contains more than one DNA sequence encoding this CDR3. V usage is TRBV15 and J usage is TRBJ2-7; D unresolved. With 0 bases removed from V and 1 base from J, the gap between germline ends came to 7 bases. In germline, CDR1 is LNHNV, CDR2 YYDKDF (reference sequence). The CDR3 has 14 residues. In DNA, the CDR3 is TGTGCCACCAGCAGAGATTTCGGTTCCTACGAGCAGTACTTC. Amino acid sequence: CATSRDFGSYEQYF.

This chain connects TRBV10-2 to TRBJ1-2, with D maybe TRBD1 (6 bases). The CDR3 has 13 residues. Germline V gene lookup returns CDR1 WSHSY and CDR2 SAAADI. V dropped 10 bases and J dropped 8 bases, with 20 bases sitting between them. The CDR3 DNA reads TGCGCCACGGGGACAACCTTATCCGGAGGCTACACCTTC. Translating gives CATGTTLSGGYTF.

The chain employs TRBV11-2 and TRBJ2-3, with no clear D. Per the germline V gene, CDR1 is SGHAT and CDR2 is FQNNGV. The ends were cut back, 6 bases at V and 1 base at J, with 8 bases in the middle. This CDR3 spans 13 amino acids. The CDR3: CASRLTGTDTQYF. CDR3 bases: TGTGCCAGCAGATTGACTGGCACAGATACGCAGTATTTT. The variable domain in full, completed from reference TRBV11-2 and TRBJ2-3, reads EAGVAQSPRYKIIEKRQSVAFWCNPISGHATLYWYQQILGQGPKLLIQFQNNGVVDDSQLPKDRFSAERLKGVDSTLKIQPAKLEDSAVYLCASRLTGTDTQYFGPGTRLTVL.

The chain combines TRBV9 with TRBJ1-5, with D uncertain. The CDR3 loop spans 14 amino acids. V lost 0 bases, J lost 6 bases, and 10 bases lay in between. Germline values: CDR1 SGDLS, CDR2 YYNGEE. Written as DNA, the CDR3 is TGTGCCAGCAGCGTAGGTAGTTCACGTCAGCCCCAGCATTTT. Translation gives CASSVGSSRQPQHF.

CDR3 amino acids: CASSGRQRIYNEQFF. In DNA, the CDR3 is TGTGCCAGCAGCGGGCGACAGAGAATCTACAATGAGCAGTTCTTC. This chain links TRBV9 with TRBJ2-1; possibly TRBD1 for D (5 bases). Deletions cut 3 bases from V and 3 bases from J, with 13 bases between. The V gene's germline CDR1 is SGDLS and CDR2 YYNGEE. CDR3 length equals 15 residues. Variable domain in full (rest from reference TRBV9 and TRBJ2-1): DSGVTQTPKHLITATGQRVTLRCSPRSGDLSVYWYQQSLDQGLQFLIQYYNGEERAKGNILERFSAQQFPDLHSELNLSSLELGDSALYFCASSGRQRIYNEQFFGPGTRLTVL.

A remark on this clone: The junction departs from germline at one end; a sequencing error may be responsible. V gene TRBV5-1 combines with J gene TRBJ2-6; D possibly corresponds to TRBD1 (5 bases). The germline V gene encodes CDR1 SGHRS and CDR2 YFSETQ. This CDR3 spans 16 amino acids. The CDR3 nucleotides read TGCGCCAGCAGCTCGACAGCGAGCTCTGGGGCCAACGGCCTGACTTTC. Amino acids: CASSSTASSGANGLTF.

The V call is TRBV9, the J call TRBJ1-5; 7 bases line up with TRBD1. Germline V CDR1 and CDR2: SGDLS, YYNGEE. J lost 6 bases, V lost 6 bases, and 12 bases had no gene match. The CDR3 contains 15 residues. CDR3 in DNA: TGTGCCAGCACCGCTACAGGGGATAACGGTCAGCCCCAGCATTTT. Translation gives CASTATGDNGQPQHF.

The CDR3 region has the DNA TGTGCCAGCAGCTCCGGGACTAGCGGGAGAAATGAGCAGTTCTTC. Protein sequence: CASSSGTSGRNEQFF. The rearrangement joins TRBV7-7 to TRBJ2-1, with 14 positions matching TRBD2. Germline V gene data show CDR1 as SSHAT and CDR2 as FNYEAQ (reference sequence). CDR3 size: 15 residues. V was clipped by 4 bases and J by 7 bases; unmatched bases: 3.

The CDR3 is CASSSSGTGVTGELFF. The CDR3 nucleotides read TGTGCCAGCAGCTCCTCCGGGACAGGAGTCACCGGGGAGCTGTTTTTT. The chain couples TRBV11-3 to TRBJ2-2, with TRBD1 matching 8 bases. V lost 4 bases to trimming and J lost 4 bases; unmatched junction nucleotides: 8. This CDR3 contains 16 residues. The germline CDR1 and CDR2 sequences are SGHNT and YENEEA.

J is TRBJ2-1 and V is TRBV27, with 9 bases lining up with TRBD1. The CDR3 length is 15 residues. The V segment lost 0 bases and the J segment 12 bases; nucleotides outside the gene matches: 9. Germline V gene data show CDR1 as MNHEY and CDR2 as SMNVEV (reference sequence). CDR3 amino acids: CASSLSPTGGGGQFF. In nucleotides, the CDR3 is TGTGCCAGCAGTTTATCGCCGACAGGGGGGGGTGGGCAGTTCTTC.

The chain recombines TRBV2 with TRBJ2-1; TRBD2 is a possible D gene (6 bases). The V gene's germline CDR1 is SNHLY and CDR2 FYNNEI. With 4 bases removed from V and 10 bases from J, the gap between germline ends came to 20 bases. This CDR3 contains 15 residues. The CDR3 bases are TGTGCCAGCAGTGGCCCTAGCGACCTCTCCCAGGAGCAGTTCTTC. This sequence encodes CASSGPSDLSQEQFF.

This chain joins TRBV5-1 and TRBJ1-1; TRBD1 might be the D (5 bases). Germline V gene lookup returns CDR1 SGHRS and CDR2 YFSETQ. The CDR3 consists of 14 residues. V gave up 4 bases and J gave up 1 base, with 11 bases separating them. This chain's CDR3 is CASSAGRPNTEAFF. In nucleotides, the CDR3 is TGCGCCAGCAGCGCGGGACGGCCGAACACTGAAGCTTTCTTT.

The chain has TRBV6-1 and TRBJ2-7; possible D gene TRBD2, 6 bases. The CDR3 loop spans 14 amino acids. The V end was cut by 4 bases, the J end by 2 bases, with 12 bases between. Germline-derived CDR1 and CDR2 are MNHNS and SASEGT. The CDR3 sequence is CASSAGTPTYEQYF. CDR3 in DNA: TGTGCCAGCAGTGCCGGGACTCCCACCTACGAGCAGTACTTC.

This sequence joins TRBV6-1 and TRBJ2-7; the D gene is possibly TRBD1 (6 bases). CDR1 is MNHNS, CDR2 SASEGT, per germline. The CDR3 is made up of 14 amino acids. V was cut by 3 bases and J by 6 bases, with 15 bases left in between. This CDR3 reads CASSDQAQGIEQYF. The CDR3 region has the DNA TGTGCCAGCAGTGATCAGGCTCAGGGGATCGAGCAGTACTTC.

V and J are TRBV9 and TRBJ1-2; D perhaps matches TRBD1 (5 bases). There are 13 residues in the CDR3. Germline assignment: CDR1 SGDLS and CDR2 YYNGEE. Trimming removed 3 bases at V and 6 bases at J, with 12 bases between. The CDR3 reads CASSARQIDGYTF. The CDR3 DNA is TGTGCCAGCAGCGCCCGACAGATCGATGGCTACACCTTC. Filled out from reference TRBV9 and TRBJ1-2, the complete variable domain reads DSGVTQTPKHLITATGQRVTLRCSPRSGDLSVYWYQQSLDQGLQFLIQYYNGEERAKGNILERFSAQQFPDLHSELNLSSLELGDSALYFCASSARQIDGYTFGSGTRLTVV.

The chain combines TRBV6-6 with TRBJ2-5, with 7 bases that match TRBD2. Trimming removed 7 bases from V and 5 bases from J; junction bases left unmatched: 7. Germline CDR1 MNHNY, CDR2 SVGAGI (reference sequence). There are 13 residues in the CDR3. CDR3 bases: TGTGCCAGCAATCGATTGGGAGGGGAGACCCAGTACTTC. Protein product: CASNRLGGETQYF.

This chain links TRBV5-6 with TRBJ1-5; a possible D gene is TRBD1 (5 bases). The CDR3 extends over 16 amino acids. V dropped 1 base and J dropped 4 bases, with 15 bases sitting between them. Germline V gives CDR1 SGHDT, CDR2 YYEEEE. CDR3 nucleotide sequence: TGTGCCAGCAGCTTGTCATGGCTTGGGGGGAATCAGCCCCAGCATTTT. It encodes CASSLSWLGGNQPQHF.

This clone was detected only a few times. The V and J genes are TRBV5-4 and TRBJ2-7; 7 nucleotides line up with TRBD1. Germline CDR1 is SGHNT and CDR2 is YYREEE (reference sequence). V lost 7 bases and J lost 1; bases outside the gene matches: 5. CDR3 length: 13 residues. CDR3 loop: CASATQGSYEQYF. CDR3 DNA sequence: TGTGCCAGCGCGACACAGGGGTCCTACGAGCAGTACTTC.

This chain joins TRBV2 and TRBJ2-1, with 8 bases that match TRBD2. Germline values: CDR1 SNHLY, CDR2 FYNNEI. The CDR3 runs 16 residues. V lost 7 bases, J lost 7 bases, and 15 bases stayed unmatched. For the CDR3, the DNA is TGTGCCAGCACAGAACTGATGCGGGGGGCCTTGAATGAGCAGTTCTTC. Its translation: CASTELMRGALNEQFF.

The chain couples TRBV27 to TRBJ2-3; D may be TRBD1 (5 bases). Between the trimmed V and J ends, which lost 7 bases and 0 bases, there was a span of 14 bases. This CDR3 region has 15 residues. Germline loops: CDR1 MNHEY, CDR2 SMNVEV (reference sequence). CDR3 region: CASTYFTGSTDTQYF. The CDR3 bases are TGTGCCAGCACCTACTTTACAGGTAGCACAGATACGCAGTATTTT.

This chain uses TRBV11-3 with TRBJ2-1; 7 positions agree with TRBD2. CDR3 length: 14 residues. CDR1 and CDR2 (germline): SGHNT, YENEEA. J was trimmed by 0 bases and V by 6 bases; bases with no gene match: 2. CDR3 in amino acids: CASSAGDSYNEQFF. CDR3 sequence (DNA): TGTGCCAGCAGTGCGGGAGACTCCTACAATGAGCAGTTCTTC.

This clone was counted a single time. This chain connects TRBV7-2 to TRBJ2-3, with 8 nucleotides matching TRBD2. J gave up 8 bases and V 4 bases, and 17 bases lay outside the gene matches. The CDR3 contains 17 residues. CDR1 is SGHTA and CDR2 is FQGNSA in the germline V gene. DNA for the CDR3: TGTGCCAGCAGCTCCCCGGGTAGCGGGGCCACTCGGGGTACGCAGTATTTT. This sequence encodes CASSSPGSGATRGTQYF.

This clone came up once. The V call is TRBV2, the J call TRBJ2-5; 10 nucleotides line up with TRBD2. Unmatched junction bases numbered 12, after V lost 10 bases and J lost 1 base. This CDR3 spans 16 amino acids. CDR1 and CDR2 from the germline V gene are SNHLY and FYNNEI. The CDR3 DNA sequence: TGTGCCATTACATCCACTAGCGGGGCCTTCCAAGAGACCCAGTACTTC. Protein product: CAITSTSGAFQETQYF.

In regard to this clone: Given the absence of the conserved phenylalanine or tryptophan at the CDR3 end, a read error is likely. The chain's CDR3 is CASSTQGGGIYGYTL. CDR3 sequence (DNA): TGTGCCAGCAGTACCCAGGGAGGGGGAATCTATGGCTACACCCTC. This chain connects TRBV27 to TRBJ1-2, with D tentatively TRBD1 (6 bases). Germline CDR1 reads MNHEY; CDR2 reads SMNVEV (reference sequence). Trimming left V 5 bases short and J 4 bases short, with 17 bases between. The CDR3 has 15 amino acids.

A note on this clone: The identical CDR3 is also encoded by other nucleotide sequences in the sample. The chain uses TRBV19 and TRBJ2-7; 8 nucleotides match TRBD2. V trimming: 3 bases; J trimming: 0 bases; junction bases outside the gene matches: 4. Per germline, CDR1 LNHDA and CDR2 SQIVND (reference sequence). CDR3 size: 15 residues. The CDR3 DNA is TGTGCCAGTAGTATCGGGGCGGGGGGCTCCTACGAGCAGTACTTC. The encoded protein is CASSIGAGGSYEQYF.

The chain has TRBV30 and TRBJ1-1; unclear D gene. Germline CDR1 and CDR2: GTSNPN and SVGIG (reference sequence). V gave up 2 bases and J gave up 3 bases, with 16 bases separating them. There are 15 residues in the CDR3. The CDR3 DNA reads as TGTGCCTGGAGTCAGCTCTCCCCAGCGGACACTGAAGCTTTCTTT. It encodes CAWSQLSPADTEAFF. Complete variable domain (other parts from reference TRBV30 and TRBJ1-1): SQTIHQWPATLVQPVGSPLSLECTVEGTSNPNLYWYRQAAGRGLQLLFYSVGIGQISSEVPQNLSASRPQDRQFILSSKKLLLSDSGFYLCAWSQLSPADTEAFFGQGTRLTVV.

This clone appeared once. This chain uses TRBV6-4 with TRBJ2-6, with 7 bases identical to TRBD1. V gave up 8 bases and J gave up 0 bases; unmatched junction bases: 7. The CDR3 is 16 residues long. Per germline, CDR1 MRHNA and CDR2 SNTAGT. The CDR3 here is CASPGQRNSGANVLTF. Written as DNA, the CDR3 is TGTGCCAGCCCGGGACAGAGAAACTCTGGGGCCAACGTCCTGACTTTC.